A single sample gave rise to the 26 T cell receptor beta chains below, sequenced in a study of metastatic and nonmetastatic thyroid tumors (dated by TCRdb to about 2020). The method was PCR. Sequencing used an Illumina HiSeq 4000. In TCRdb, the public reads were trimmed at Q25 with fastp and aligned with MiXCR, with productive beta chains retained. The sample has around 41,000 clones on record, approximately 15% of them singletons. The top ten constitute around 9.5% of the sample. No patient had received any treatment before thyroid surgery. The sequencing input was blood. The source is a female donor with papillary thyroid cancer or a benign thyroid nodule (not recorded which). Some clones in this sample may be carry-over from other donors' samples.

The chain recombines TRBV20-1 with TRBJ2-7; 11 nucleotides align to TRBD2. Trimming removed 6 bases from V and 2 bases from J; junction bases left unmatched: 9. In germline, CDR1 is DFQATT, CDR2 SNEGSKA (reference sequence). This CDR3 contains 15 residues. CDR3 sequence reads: CSATLAGGSPYEQYF. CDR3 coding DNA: TGCAGTGCAACTCTAGCGGGGGGTTCCCCCTACGAGCAGTACTTC.

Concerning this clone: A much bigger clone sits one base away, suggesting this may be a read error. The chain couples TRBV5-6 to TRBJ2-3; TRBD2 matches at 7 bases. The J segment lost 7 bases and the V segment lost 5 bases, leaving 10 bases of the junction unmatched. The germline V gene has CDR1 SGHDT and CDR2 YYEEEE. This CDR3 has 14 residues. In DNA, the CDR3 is TGTGCCAGCAGTAGTGGGAGGGCCGGATATACGCAGTATTTT. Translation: CASSSGRAGYTQYF. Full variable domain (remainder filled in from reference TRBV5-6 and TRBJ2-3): DAGVTQSPTHLIKTRGQQVTLRCSPKSGHDTVSWYQQALGQGPQFIFQYYEEEERQRGNFPDRFSGHQFPNYSSELNVNALLLGDSALYLCASSSGRAGYTQYFGPGTRLTVL.

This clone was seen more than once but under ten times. CDR3: CASSRVRGYEQYF. DNA of the CDR3: TGCGCCAGCAGCCGGGTGAGGGGATACGAGCAGTACTTC. V and J are TRBV5-1 and TRBJ2-7; D is tentatively TRBD1 or TRBD2 (5 bases each). CDR3 length equals 13 residues. Looked up from germline, CDR1 is SGHRS and CDR2 is YFSETQ. V lost 4 bases to trimming and J lost 4 bases, with 12 bases between them. Looking up the rest from reference TRBV5-1 and TRBJ2-7 gives the full variable domain: KAGVTQTPRYLIKTRGQQVTLSCSPISGHRSVSWYQQTPGQGLQFLFEYFSETQRNKGNFPGRFSGRQFSNSRSEMNVSTLELGDSALYLCASSRVRGYEQYFGPGTRLTVT.

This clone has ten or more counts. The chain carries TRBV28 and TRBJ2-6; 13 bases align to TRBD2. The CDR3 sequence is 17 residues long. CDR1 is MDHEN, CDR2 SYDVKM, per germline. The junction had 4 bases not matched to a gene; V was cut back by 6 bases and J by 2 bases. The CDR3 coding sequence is TGTGCCAGCAGACTGACTAGCGGGAGGCCTGGGGCCAACGTCCTGACTTTC. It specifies CASRLTSGRPGANVLTF.

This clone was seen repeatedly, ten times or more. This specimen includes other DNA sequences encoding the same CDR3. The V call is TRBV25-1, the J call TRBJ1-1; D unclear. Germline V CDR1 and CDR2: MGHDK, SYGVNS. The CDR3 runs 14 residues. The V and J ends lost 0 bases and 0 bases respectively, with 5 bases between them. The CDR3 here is CASSEYSLNTEAFF. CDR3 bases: TGTGCCAGCAGTGAATACAGTCTGAACACTGAAGCTTTCTTT.

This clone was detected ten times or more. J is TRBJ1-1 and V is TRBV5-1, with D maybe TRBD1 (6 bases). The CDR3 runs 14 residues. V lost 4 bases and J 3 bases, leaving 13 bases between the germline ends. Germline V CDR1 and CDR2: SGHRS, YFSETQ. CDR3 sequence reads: CASSVRGGDTEAFF. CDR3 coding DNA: TGCGCCAGCAGCGTCAGGGGAGGCGACACTGAAGCTTTCTTT.

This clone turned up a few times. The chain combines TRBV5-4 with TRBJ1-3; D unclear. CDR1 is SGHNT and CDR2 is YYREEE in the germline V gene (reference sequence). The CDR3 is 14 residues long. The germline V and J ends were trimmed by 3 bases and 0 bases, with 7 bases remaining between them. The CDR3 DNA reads TGTGCCAGCAGCTCTTATTCCTCTGGAAACACCATATATTTT. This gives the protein CASSSYSSGNTIYF. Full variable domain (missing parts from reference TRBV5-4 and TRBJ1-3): ETGVTQSPTHLIKTRGQQVTLRCSSQSGHNTVSWYQQALGQGPQFIFQYYREEENGRGNFPPRFSGLQFPNYSSELNVNALELDDSALYLCASSSYSSGNTIYFGEGSWLTVV.

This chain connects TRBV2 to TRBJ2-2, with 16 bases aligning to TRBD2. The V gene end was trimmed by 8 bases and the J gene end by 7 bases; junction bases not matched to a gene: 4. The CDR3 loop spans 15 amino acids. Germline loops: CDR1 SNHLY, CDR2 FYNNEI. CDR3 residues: CASGTSGRAVGELFF. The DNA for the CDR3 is TGTGCCAGCGGGACTAGCGGGAGGGCCGTCGGGGAGCTGTTTTTT. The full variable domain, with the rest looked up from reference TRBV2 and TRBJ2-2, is EPEVTQTPSHQVTQMGQEVILRCVPISNHLYFYWYRQILGQKVEFLVSFYNNEISEKSEIFDDQFSVERPDGSNFTLKIRSTKLEDSAMYFCASGTSGRAVGELFFGEGSRLTVL.

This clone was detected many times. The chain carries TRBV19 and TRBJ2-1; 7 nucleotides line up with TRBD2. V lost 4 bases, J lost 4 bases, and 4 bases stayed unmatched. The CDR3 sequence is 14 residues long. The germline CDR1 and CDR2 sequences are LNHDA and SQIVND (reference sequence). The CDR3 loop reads CASSRGGRYNEQFF. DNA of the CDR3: TGTGCCAGTAGTAGGGGCGGGAGATACAATGAGCAGTTCTTC.

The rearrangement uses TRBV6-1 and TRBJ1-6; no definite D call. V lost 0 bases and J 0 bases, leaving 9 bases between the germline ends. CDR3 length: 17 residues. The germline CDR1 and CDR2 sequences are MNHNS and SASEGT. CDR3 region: CASSEARGNSYNSPLHF. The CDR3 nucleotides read TGTGCCAGCAGTGAAGCGAGAGGAAACTCCTATAATTCACCCCTCCACTTT.

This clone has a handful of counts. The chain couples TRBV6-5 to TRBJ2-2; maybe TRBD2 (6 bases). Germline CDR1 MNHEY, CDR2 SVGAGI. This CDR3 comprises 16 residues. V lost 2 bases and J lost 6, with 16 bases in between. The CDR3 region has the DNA TGTGCCAGCAGTTACCCGACTGGAGGGGTGTCCGGGGAGCTGTTTTTT. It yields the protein CASSYPTGGVSGELFF.

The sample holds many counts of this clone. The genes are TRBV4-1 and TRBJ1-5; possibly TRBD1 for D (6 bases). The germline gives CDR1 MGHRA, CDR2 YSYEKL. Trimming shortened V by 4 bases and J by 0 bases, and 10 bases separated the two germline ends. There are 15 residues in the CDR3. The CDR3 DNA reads TGCGCCAGCAGCCCCGAGGGACATAGCAATCAGCCCCAGCATTTT. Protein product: CASSPEGHSNQPQHF.

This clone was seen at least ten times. The CDR3 sequence is CASSDSMETQYF. In DNA form, the CDR3 reads TGCGCCAGCAGTGACAGTATGGAGACCCAGTACTTC. The chain recombines TRBV10-1 with TRBJ2-5; D is ambiguous. Trimming cost V 3 bases and J 5 bases, with 7 bases left between them. CDR1 and CDR2 (germline): WNHNN, SYGVQD (reference sequence). The CDR3 contains 12 residues.

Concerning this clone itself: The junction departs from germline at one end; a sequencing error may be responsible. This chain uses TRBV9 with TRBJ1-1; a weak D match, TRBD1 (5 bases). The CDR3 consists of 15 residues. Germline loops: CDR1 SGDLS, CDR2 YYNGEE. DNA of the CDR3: TGTACCAGCAGCGTTTCCCCGGGGCCGAACACTGAAGATTTCTTT. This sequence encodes CTSSVSPGPNTEDFF.

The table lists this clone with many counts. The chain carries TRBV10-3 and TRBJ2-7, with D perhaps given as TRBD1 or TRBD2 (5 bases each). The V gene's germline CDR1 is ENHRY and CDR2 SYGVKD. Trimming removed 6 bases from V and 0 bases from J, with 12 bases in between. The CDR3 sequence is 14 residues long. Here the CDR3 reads CAIRGTESSYEQYF. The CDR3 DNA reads TGTGCCATCAGGGGGACGGAGAGCTCCTACGAGCAGTACTTC.

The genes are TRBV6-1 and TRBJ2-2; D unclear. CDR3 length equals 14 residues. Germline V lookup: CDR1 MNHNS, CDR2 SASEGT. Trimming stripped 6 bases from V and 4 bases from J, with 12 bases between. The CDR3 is CASSSTSSTGELFF. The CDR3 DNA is TGTGCCAGCAGCAGCACTTCGTCCACCGGGGAGCTGTTTTTT.

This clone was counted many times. CDR3 coding DNA: TGTGCCAGCAGACAGGGACAGGGCATCTACGAGCAGTACTTC. It translates to CASRQGQGIYEQYF. The chain is built from TRBV5-6 and TRBJ2-7, with TRBD1 matching over 9 bases. From germline, CDR1 is SGHDT and CDR2 YYEEEE. This CDR3 spans 14 amino acids. Unmatched junction bases numbered 6, after V lost 5 bases and J lost 3 bases.

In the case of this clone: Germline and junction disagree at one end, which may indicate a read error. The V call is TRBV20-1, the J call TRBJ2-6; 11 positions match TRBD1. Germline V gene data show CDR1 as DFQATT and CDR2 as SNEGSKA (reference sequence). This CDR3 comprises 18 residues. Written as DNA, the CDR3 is TGCAGTGCTAGAGCCAGGACAGGGGGCGCGGGAGGGTTCAACGTCCCGACTTTC. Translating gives CSARARTGGAGGFNVPTF.

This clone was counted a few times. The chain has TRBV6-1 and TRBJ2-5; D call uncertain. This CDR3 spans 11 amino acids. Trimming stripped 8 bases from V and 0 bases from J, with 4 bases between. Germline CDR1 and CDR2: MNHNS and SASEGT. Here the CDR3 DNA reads TGTGCCAGCGCAAACCAAGAGACCCAGTACTTC. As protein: CASANQETQYF.

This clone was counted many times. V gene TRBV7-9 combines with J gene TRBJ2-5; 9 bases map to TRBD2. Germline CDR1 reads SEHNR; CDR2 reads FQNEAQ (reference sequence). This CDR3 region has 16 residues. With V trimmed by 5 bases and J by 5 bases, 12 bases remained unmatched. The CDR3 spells CASSPVRGRAGETQYF. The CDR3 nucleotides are TGTGCCAGCAGCCCTGTCCGCGGGAGGGCCGGGGAGACCCAGTACTTC. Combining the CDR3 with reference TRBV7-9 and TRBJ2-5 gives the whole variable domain DTGVSQNPRHKITKRGQNVTFRCDPISEHNRLYWYRQTLGQGPEFLTYFQNEAQLEKSRLLSDRFSAERPKGSFSTLEIQRTEQGDSAMYLCASSPVRGRAGETQYFGPGTRLLVL.

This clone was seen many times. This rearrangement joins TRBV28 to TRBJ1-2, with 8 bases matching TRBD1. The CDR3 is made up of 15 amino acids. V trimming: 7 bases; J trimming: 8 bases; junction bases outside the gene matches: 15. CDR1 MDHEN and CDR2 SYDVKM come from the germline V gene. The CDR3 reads CASTISEQGAKGYTF. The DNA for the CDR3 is TGTGCCAGCACCATATCCGAGCAGGGGGCGAAGGGCTACACCTTC.

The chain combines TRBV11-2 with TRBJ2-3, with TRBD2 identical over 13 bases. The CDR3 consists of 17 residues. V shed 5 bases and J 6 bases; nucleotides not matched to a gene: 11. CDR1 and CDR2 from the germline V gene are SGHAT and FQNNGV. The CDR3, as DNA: TGTGCCAGCAGCCCGACTAGCGGGAGGTCTGGGACGGATACGCAGTATTTT. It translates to CASSPTSGRSGTDTQYF.

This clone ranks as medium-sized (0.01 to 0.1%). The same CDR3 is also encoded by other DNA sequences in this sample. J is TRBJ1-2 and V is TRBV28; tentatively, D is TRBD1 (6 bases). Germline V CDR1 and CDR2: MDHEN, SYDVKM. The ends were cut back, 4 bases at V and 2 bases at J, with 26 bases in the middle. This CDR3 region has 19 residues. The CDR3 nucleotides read TGTGCCAGCAGTTCGCTAGGAGGACAGCCCTTACGAGGGAACTATGGCTACACCTTC. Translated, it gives CASSSLGGQPLRGNYGYTF.

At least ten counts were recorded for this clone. In DNA, the CDR3 is TGTGCCACCTCCCGTTCGAGCGGGGAGCTGTTTTTT. Protein product: CATSRSSGELFF. V and J are TRBV24-1 and TRBJ2-2, with D hard to call. V lost 9 bases to trimming and J lost 7 bases, with 11 bases between them. The CDR3 consists of 12 residues. In germline, CDR1 is KGHDR, CDR2 SFDVKD.

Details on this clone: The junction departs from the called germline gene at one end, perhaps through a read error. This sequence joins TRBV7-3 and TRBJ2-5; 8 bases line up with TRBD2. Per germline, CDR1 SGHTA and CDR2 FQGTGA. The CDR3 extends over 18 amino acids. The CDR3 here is CAISSRHPEPGTRGTQYF. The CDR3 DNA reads TGTGCCATCAGCTCAAGACATCCGGAGCCCGGGACTAGAGGGACCCAGTATTTC.

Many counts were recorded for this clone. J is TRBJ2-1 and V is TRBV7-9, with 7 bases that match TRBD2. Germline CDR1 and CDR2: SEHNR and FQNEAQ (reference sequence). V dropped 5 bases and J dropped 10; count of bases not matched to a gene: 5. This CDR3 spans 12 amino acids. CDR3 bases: TGTGCCAGCAGCCCCCCCGGGGGGGAGCAGTTCTTC. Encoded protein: CASSPPGGEQFF.